This is a list of T cell receptor beta chains from one sample in a study of T cells in Graves' hyperthyroidism and ophthalmopathy. From the multiplex PCR reads, TCRdb called clonotypes with MiXCR, one entry per CDR3 protein. Here the sample spans 610,000 or so distinct CDR3 sequences, about half being singletons. The sample consisted of peripheral blood or thyroid tissue (not recorded which). Receptors were obtained from a young woman with Graves' hyperthyroidism. Both conserved end residues are part of each CDR3. The order of the fields is CDR3 length, D gene, V gene, clone size, CDR3 protein. A D gene is named only where the DNA matches it firmly. Expanded clones get a size class; other rows say once, few or many, or leave the size out.

14	NA	TRBV6-4	many	CASSARGGDTEAFF
14	NA	TRBV12-3/TRBV12-4	many	CASSYQGSGNTIYF
13	NA	TRBV18	once	CASSPRQEEGYTF
12	NA	TRBV7-6	NA	CASRRGAGELYF
14	NA	TRBV18	NA	CASSPLRSSRELFF
12	TRBD1	TRBV29-1	NA	CSVIGTDYEQYF
13	NA	TRBV7-9	many	CASSFGSGNTIYF
9	NA	TRBV7-6	few	CASSPSWYF
15	NA	TRBV9	many	CASSVGRQGNQPQHF
13	NA	TRBV12-3/TRBV12-4	many	CASSFRKINEQFF
16	NA	TRBV9	NA	CASSVGSGMGGTEAFF
14	NA	TRBV2	few	CASSGQGGGYEQYF
14	TRBD1	TRBV7-9	many	CASSLQGADSPLHF
14	TRBD1	TRBV20-1	NA	CSATGTGGAYGYTF
13	TRBD2	TRBV20-1	NA	CCAPTSGSYEQYF
13	NA	TRBV27	many	CASSLRSGSGYTF
15	NA	TRBV7-9	many	CASSWGEGLDYGYTF
12	TRBD2	TRBV11-2	NA	CASLGSGYEQYF
19	TRBD2	TRBV10-3	NA	CAISESGLAGASRPYEQYF
15	TRBD2	TRBV12-3/TRBV12-4	few	CASSSTSGGYNEQFF
13	NA	TRBV20-1	many	CSAPGTETYEQYF
13	NA	TRBV20-1	many	CSARAPSGYEQYF
16	TRBD1	TRBV7-2	NA	CASSPRTGGSNTEAFF
17	TRBD1	TRBV9	NA	CASSVDGTGMTNEKLFF
15	NA	TRBV24-1	NA	CATSDSGEDGNTIYF
16	TRBD2	TRBV10-3	NA	CAISDGLAGLQETQYF
14	NA	TRBV7-8	NA	CASSRGQRKKKLFF
10	NA	TRBV7-9	many	CASSGREQYF
17	TRBD2	TRBV7-8	NA	CASSVASGRAIGYEQYF
15	TRBD1	TRBV7-9	many	CASSHGQGGNTEAFF
15	NA	TRBV7-2	many	CASSYRDANTGELFF
15	NA	TRBV7-3	many	CASSLQQESSYEQYF
12	NA	TRBV6-5	many	CASSYGGGGYTF
15	TRBD1	TRBV7-6	once	CASSLAWDRGETQYF
17	TRBD2	TRBV15	NA	CATSRDEGLAGTGELYF
14	NA	TRBV15	NA	CAASSPIVSKPQHF
17	TRBD1	TRBV24-1	NA	CATSNLGTGGAYGELFF
12	TRBD1	TRBV20-1	once	CSARDEGAEQYF
12	NA	TRBV20-1	once	CSVLGSSEIQYF
15	NA	TRBV7-2	NA	CACNPGLSGGNTIYF
14	NA	TRBV29-1	NA	CSVRQVSMNTEAFF